This T cell receptor beta chain was sequenced during a study of blood T cells in healthy people across ages. Study-level points and caveats: Investigators treated diversity estimates from one million T cells as underestimates.

For this clonotype: The antigen is not known.

The ends were cut back, 2 bases at V and 4 bases at J, with 12 bases in the middle. The length of the CDR3 is 15 residues. The germline CDR1 and CDR2 sequences are LGHNA and YNFKEQ. Using a J-beta primer mix together with a sample-barcoded 5' primer, a second PCR was run for about 7 to 12 cycles. TCRdb ran MiXCR on the 5' RACE reads and lists one entry per CDR3 protein. The table has about 940,000 distinct CDR3 sequences, about 44% seen once; the top ten hold around an eighth. The source is a man between 25 and 39 years old in good health. The sequenced sample consisted of blood. This chain joins TRBV4-2 and TRBJ1-3, with D perhaps matching TRBD1 (5 bases). The CDR3 here is CASSQSRVQGNTIYF. In nucleotides, the CDR3 is TGTGCCAGCAGCCAAAGCAGGGTTCAAGGAAACACCATATATTTT.